This passage covers 10 T cell receptor beta chains from one sample sequenced in a study of blood T cell repertoires in COVID-19. Data came from immunoSEQ multiplex PCR; TCRdb stores just in-frame clones and leaves some out. The table records about 170,000 clones, under 90% of them present only once. The sample consisted of peripheral blood. These receptors were taken from a woman aged 70-85 years with COVID-19, enrolled during active disease.

The chain recombines TRBV7-8 with TRBJ1-4; 8 nucleotides line up with TRBD1. Germline trimming cut 5 bases from V and 6 bases from J; bases unmatched to any gene: 11. This CDR3 has 16 amino acids. Germline V lookup: CDR1 SGHVS, CDR2 FQNEAQ. CDR3 loop: CASSLTGNRGDEKLFF. CDR3 coding DNA: TGTGCCAGCAGCCTTACGGGGAACAGGGGGGATGAAAAACTGTTTTTT.

The chain carries TRBV28 and TRBJ1-2; 10 nucleotides match TRBD1. Per the germline V gene, CDR1 is MDHEN and CDR2 is SYDVKM. The junction had 0 bases not matched to a gene; V was cut back by 6 bases and J by 5 bases. CDR3 length equals 12 residues. The DNA for the CDR3 is TGTGCCAGCAGGGGACAGGGGTATGGCTACACCTTC. Its translation: CASRGQGYGYTF.

V is TRBV28 and J is TRBJ1-3; tentative D call: TRBD1 (5 bases). Germline V gives CDR1 MDHEN, CDR2 SYDVKM. The CDR3 has 16 amino acids. Trimming took 2 bases from V and 0 from J, leaving 11 bases between them. For the CDR3, the DNA is TGTGCCAGCAGTTTAAACGGCAGGGCCTCTGGAAACACCATATATTTT. Translated, it gives CASSLNGRASGNTIYF.

This rearrangement joins TRBV19 to TRBJ1-1; D gene uncertain. V lost 11 bases, J lost 7 bases, and 23 bases lay in between. Germline V gives CDR1 LNHDA, CDR2 SQIVND (reference sequence). This CDR3 is built from 14 residues. Written as DNA, the CDR3 is TGTGCCTGCGAATTAGGTGCCTTCCGCGGTGAAGCTTTCTTT. Translated, it gives CACELGAFRGEAFF.

The J gene is TRBJ2-1, the V gene TRBV3-1 (or the pseudogene TRBV3-2), with TRBD2 matching 14 bases. The V segment lost 6 bases and the J segment 8 bases; nucleotides outside the gene matches: 6. The germline gives CDR1 LGHDT, CDR2 YNNKEL (reference sequence). The CDR3 totals 15 residues. In nucleotides, the CDR3 is TGTGCCAGCAGGTCGGGACTAGCGGGAGCCCATGAGCAGTTCTTC. Protein product: CASRSGLAGAHEQFF.

The CDR3 DNA follows: TGTGCCAGCAGTCTCACCCCGGGGCCCCAGCATTTT. The encoded protein is CASSLTPGPQHF. V is TRBV28 and J is TRBJ1-5; D unresolved. The V gene's germline CDR1 is MDHEN and CDR2 SYDVKM. CDR3 length: 12 amino acids. The germline V and J ends were trimmed by 5 bases and 9 bases, with 11 bases remaining between them.

This chain links TRBV6-5 with TRBJ2-7, with 10 bases fitting TRBD1. The germline V gene encodes CDR1 MNHEY and CDR2 SVGAGI. The J segment lost 7 bases and the V segment lost 4 bases, leaving 10 bases of the junction unmatched. The CDR3 totals 15 residues. The CDR3 bases are TGTGCCAGCAGTTGGGGACAGGGGATGGTTCTAGAGCAGTACGTC. This encodes CASSWGQGMVLEQYV.

This clone has more than one count but fewer than ten. Other DNA sequences within the sample encode an identical CDR3. V usage is TRBV20-1 and J usage is TRBJ1-2, with D unclear. CDR1 and CDR2 from the germline V gene are DFQATT and SNEGSKA (reference sequence). Trimming stripped 0 bases from V and 7 bases from J, with 6 bases between. This CDR3 is built from 11 residues. CDR3 sequence (DNA): TGCAGTGCTAGAGATTCCGGTGGCTACACCTTC. Residues: CSARDSGGYTF.

The chain recombines TRBV28 with TRBJ1-2; D gene uncertain. The CDR3 sequence is 11 residues long. V dropped 7 bases and J dropped 0 bases, with 3 bases sitting between them. Germline V lookup: CDR1 MDHEN, CDR2 SYDVKM. Written as DNA, the CDR3 is TGTGCCAGCATCGCTAACTATGGCTACACCTTC. This translates into CASIANYGYTF.

In this sample, this clone turned up once. V gene TRBV11-2 combines with J gene TRBJ2-3; the match to TRBD1 covers 10 bases. Germline values: CDR1 SGHAT, CDR2 FQNNGV. The V and J ends lost 7 bases and 3 bases, in that order; junction bases with no gene match: 7. This CDR3 spans 15 amino acids. The DNA for the CDR3 is TGTGCCAGCACCCTTAGGGGACAGGGGACAGATACGCAGTATTTT. Translated, it gives CASTLRGQGTDTQYF. Combining the CDR3 with reference TRBV11-2 and TRBJ2-3 gives the whole variable domain EAGVAQSPRYKIIEKRQSVAFWCNPISGHATLYWYQQILGQGPKLLIQFQNNGVVDDSQLPKDRFSAERLKGVDSTLKIQPAKLEDSAVYLCASTLRGQGTDTQYFGPGTRLTVL.